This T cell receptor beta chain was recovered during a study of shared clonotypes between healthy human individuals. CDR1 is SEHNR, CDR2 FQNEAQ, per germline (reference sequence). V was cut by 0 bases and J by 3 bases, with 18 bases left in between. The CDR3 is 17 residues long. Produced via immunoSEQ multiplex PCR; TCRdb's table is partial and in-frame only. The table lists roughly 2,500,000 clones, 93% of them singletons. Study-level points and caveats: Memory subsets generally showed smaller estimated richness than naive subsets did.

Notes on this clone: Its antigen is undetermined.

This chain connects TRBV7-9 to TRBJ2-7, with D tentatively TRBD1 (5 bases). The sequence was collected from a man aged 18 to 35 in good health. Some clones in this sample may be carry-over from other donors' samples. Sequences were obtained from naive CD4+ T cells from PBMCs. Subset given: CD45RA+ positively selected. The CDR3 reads CASSLAPRVRLVYEQYF. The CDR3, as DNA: TGTGCCAGCAGCTTAGCCCCCAGGGTCCGACTGGTCTACGAGCAGTACTTC.